This TCR beta chain was sequenced during a study of early T cells in non-severe SARS-CoV-2 infection. TCRdb re-derived calls from the 5' RACE reads in MiXCR, one entry per CDR3 protein. The sample has around 29,000 distinct CDR3 sequences; less than 6.5% are singletons. Trimming stripped 4 bases from V and 7 bases from J, with 16 bases between. Germline V gene data show CDR1 as DFQATT and CDR2 as SNEGSKA (reference sequence). This CDR3 spans 13 amino acids. The sequence was collected from an adult who was a healthcare worker with PCR-confirmed SARS-CoV-2 infection or an uninfected control (not recorded which). The material sequenced was whole blood. V and J are TRBV20-1 and TRBJ1-2; D might be TRBD1 (5 bases). Written as DNA, the CDR3 is TGCAGTGCTATGCCGGGACTCTCGTTTGGCTACACCTTC. It specifies CSAMPGLSFGYTF.